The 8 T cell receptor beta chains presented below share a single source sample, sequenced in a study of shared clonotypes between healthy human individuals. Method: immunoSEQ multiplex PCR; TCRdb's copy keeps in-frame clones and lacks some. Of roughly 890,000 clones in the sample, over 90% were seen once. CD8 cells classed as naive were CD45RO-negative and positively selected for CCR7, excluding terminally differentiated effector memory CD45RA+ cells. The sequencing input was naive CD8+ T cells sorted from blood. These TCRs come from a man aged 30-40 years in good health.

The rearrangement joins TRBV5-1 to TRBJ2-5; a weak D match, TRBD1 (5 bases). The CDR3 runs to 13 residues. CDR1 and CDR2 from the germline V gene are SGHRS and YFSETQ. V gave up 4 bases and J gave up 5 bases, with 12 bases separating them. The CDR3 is CASSTTGRETQYF. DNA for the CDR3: TGCGCCAGCAGCACCACAGGACGGGAGACCCAGTACTTC.

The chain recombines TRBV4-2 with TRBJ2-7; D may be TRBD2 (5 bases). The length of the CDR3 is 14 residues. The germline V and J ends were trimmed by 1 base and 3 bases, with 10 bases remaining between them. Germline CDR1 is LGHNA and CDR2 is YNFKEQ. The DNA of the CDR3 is TGTGCCAGCAGCCAAGTTCCGGGAAACTACGAGCAGTACTTC. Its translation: CASSQVPGNYEQYF.

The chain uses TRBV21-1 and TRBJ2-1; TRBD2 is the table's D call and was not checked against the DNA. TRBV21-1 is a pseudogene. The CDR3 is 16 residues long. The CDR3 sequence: CASSKQSGRTNNEQFF. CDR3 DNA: TGTGCCAGCAGCAAACAAAGCGGGAGGACCAACAATGAGCAGTTCTTC.

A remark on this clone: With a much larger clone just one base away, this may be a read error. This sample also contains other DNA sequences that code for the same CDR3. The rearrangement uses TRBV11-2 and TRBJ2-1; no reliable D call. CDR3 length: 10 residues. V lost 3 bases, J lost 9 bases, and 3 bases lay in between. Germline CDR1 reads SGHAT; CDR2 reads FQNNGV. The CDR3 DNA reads TGTGCCAGCAGCTTGGTTGAGCAGTTCTTC. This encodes CASSLVEQFF.

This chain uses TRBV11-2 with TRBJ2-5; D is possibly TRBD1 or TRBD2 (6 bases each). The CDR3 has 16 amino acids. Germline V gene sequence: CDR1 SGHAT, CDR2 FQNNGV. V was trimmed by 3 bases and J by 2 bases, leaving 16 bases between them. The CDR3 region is CASSFPMAGTQETQYF. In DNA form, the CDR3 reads TGTGCCAGCAGCTTTCCTATGGCGGGGACACAAGAGACCCAGTACTTC. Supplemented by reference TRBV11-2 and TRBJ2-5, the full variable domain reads EAGVAQSPRYKIIEKRQSVAFWCNPISGHATLYWYQQILGQGPKLLIQFQNNGVVDDSQLPKDRFSAERLKGVDSTLKIQPAKLEDSAVYLCASSFPMAGTQETQYFGPGTRLLVL.

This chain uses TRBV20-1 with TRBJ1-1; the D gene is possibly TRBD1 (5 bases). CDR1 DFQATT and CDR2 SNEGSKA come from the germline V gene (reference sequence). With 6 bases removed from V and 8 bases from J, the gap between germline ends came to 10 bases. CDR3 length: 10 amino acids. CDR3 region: CSAENREAFF. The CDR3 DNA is TGCAGTGCAGAGAACAGGGAAGCTTTCTTT.

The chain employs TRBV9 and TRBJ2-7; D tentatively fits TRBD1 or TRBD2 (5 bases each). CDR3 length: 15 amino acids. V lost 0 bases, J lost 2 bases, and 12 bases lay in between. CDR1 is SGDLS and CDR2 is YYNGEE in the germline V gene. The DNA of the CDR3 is TGTGCCAGCAGCGTAGATGGGTGGGGGACCTACGAGCAGTACTTC. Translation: CASSVDGWGTYEQYF.

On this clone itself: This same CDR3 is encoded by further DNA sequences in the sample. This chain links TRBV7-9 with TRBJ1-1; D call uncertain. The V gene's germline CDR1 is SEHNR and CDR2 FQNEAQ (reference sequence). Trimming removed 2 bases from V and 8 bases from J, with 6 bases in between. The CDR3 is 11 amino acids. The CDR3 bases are TGTGCCAGCAGCTTATCTAGGGAAGCTTTCTTT. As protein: CASSLSREAFF.